A few counts support the clone carrying this T cell receptor beta chain. The data were obtained in a study of Ad26.COV2.S vaccination and SARS-CoV-2 variants. Some clones are missing from TCRdb's copy, which holds only in-frame ones; the method was immunoSEQ multiplex PCR. Of 360,000 or so clones listed, approximately 91% are singletons. Noted treatment: around 19 received Ad26.COV2.S at low or high dose, single or two shots; 5 received placebo; per-sample allocation not given. Sampling was done on day 63 after the first vaccine or placebo injection. The CDR3 spans 11 residues. V lost 3 bases and J 3 bases, leaving 3 bases between the germline ends. Germline CDR1 is GTSNPN and CDR2 is SVGIG (reference sequence).

This clonotype was sampled from a person aged 18-65 years who received the Ad26.COV2.S COVID-19 vaccine or a placebo. The sample here was peripheral blood, taken in a trial of Ad26.COV2.S vaccine versus placebo. J is TRBJ2-1 and V is TRBV30; D remains unclear. In DNA, the CDR3 is TGTGCCTGGAGGGACTACAATGAGCAGTTCTTC. Translating gives CAWRDYNEQFF.